Listed below are T cell receptor beta chains from one sample, sequenced in a study of shared clonotypes between healthy human individuals. Generated by immunoSEQ multiplex PCR, the TCRdb table keeps only in-frame clones and is missing some. The repertoire includes over a million clones, approximately 98% of them detected once, and around 0.45% sits in the top ten. Sample: naive CD4+ T cells sorted from blood. The receptors stem from a man under 40 in good health. The conserved cysteine and the conserved F or W are not part of the CDR3 here.

V,J,CDR3
TRBV10-3,TRBJ1-2,AISAGQGAVFFGYT
TRBV6-5,TRBJ1-1,ASSYRLVGGATEAF
TRBV7-2,TRBJ2-1,ASSSRGGNEQF
TRBV7-9,TRBJ2-2,ASSDDRSRAGELF
TRBV15,TRBJ2-5,ATSNRTWYQETQY
TRBV19,TRBJ2-7,ASRMDRAMGEQY
TRBV29-1,TRBJ2-7,SGGLGVAYEQY
TRBV4-1,TRBJ2-2,ASSRKQQQNTGELF
TRBV2,TRBJ2-5,ASRRLSGTETQY
TRBV7-2,TRBJ1-5,ASSVRGAQPQH
TRBV5-1,TRBJ2-7,ASSPQGRGVSYEQY